These T cell receptor beta chains were read from a single sample in a study of T-cell memory formation after mild COVID-19. TCRdb reprocessed the 5' RACE reads with MiXCR, giving one entry per CDR3 protein. The repertoire holds 250,000 to 350,000 distinct CDR3 sequences, around a sixth seen once, with about a fifth in the top ten. The sequenced sample was PBMCs or a T cell subset sorted from them (not recorded which). Receptor source: a young man who had mild COVID-19 (a few samples of this study predate the infection). Cell type and time point are not known. The CDR3 runs from the conserved cysteine through the conserved F or W. The D gene is left open where the match is weak. Not all rows give a size; the values are once, few, many and, for expanded clones, a class.

v_call	clone_size	j_call	d_call	cdr3_nt	cdr3_aa
TRBV20-1	few	TRBJ1-5	.	TGCAGTGCTAGATCACGGGGGAATCAGCCCCAGCATTTT	CSARSRGNQPQHF
TRBV11-2	.	TRBJ2-3	TRBD2	TGTGCCAGCAGATACCTAGCGGGGGGCGCAGATACGCAGTATTTT	CASRYLAGGADTQYF
TRBV11-2	few	TRBJ2-2	TRBD1	TGTGCCAGCAGTCCCGGGACAGGGGATGGCGGGGAGCTGTTTTTT	CASSPGTGDGGELFF
TRBV7-9	.	TRBJ2-6	.	TGTGCCAGCAGCTATTTGCTTGGGACCGTACAAGGGGCGCTATCTGGGGCCAACGTCCTGACTTTC	CASSYLLGTVQGALSGANVLTF
TRBV20-1	few	TRBJ2-7	.	TGCAGTGCCCCGAAGGGAAGCCTCTACGAGCAGTACTTC	CSAPKGSLYEQYF
TRBV12-3/TRBV12-4	.	TRBJ2-5	TRBD1	TGTGCCAGCAGTTTAGTCAGGGGGCTATCGGAGACCCAGTACTTC	CASSLVRGLSETQYF
TRBV6-6	few	TRBJ2-7	TRBD1	TGTGCCAGCAGTTTCTACCTCCGGGGGACAGGGATAAACGAGCAGTACTTC	CASSFYLRGTGINEQYF
TRBV29-1	.	TRBJ1-1	.	TGCAGCGTTGAAGACAGGGATCCTCAAGCTTTCTTT	CSVEDRDPQAFF
TRBV5-4	many	TRBJ2-5	.	TGTGCCAGCAGCTCCTCGACTAGGCAAGAGACCCAGTACTTC	CASSSSTRQETQYF
TRBV7-2	few	TRBJ2-1	TRBD1	TGTGCCAGCAGCTTAGTAGGGGCAGGGGGTCTGGATGAGCAGTTCTTC	CASSLVGAGGLDEQFF
TRBV5-1	few	TRBJ1-5	TRBD1	TGCGCCAGCAGCTTGGGGACAGGGAGAAATCAGCCCCAGCATTTT	CASSLGTGRNQPQHF
TRBV7-2	few	TRBJ2-1	TRBD2	TGTGCCAGCAGCCCAACTAGCGGGGGATACAGTGAGCAGTTCTTC	CASSPTSGGYSEQFF
TRBV5-6	few	TRBJ1-5	.	TGTGCCAGCAGCTTGCCGGGGGTTAGCAATCAGCCCCAGCATTTT	CASSLPGVSNQPQHF
TRBV4-3	many	TRBJ2-2	TRBD2	TGCGCCAGCAGCCAAGAGGCTCTAGCGGGGCTCAACACCGGGGAGCTGTTTTTT	CASSQEALAGLNTGELFF
TRBV9	few	TRBJ1-1	.	TGTGCCAGCAGCGTAGGACACATGAACACTGAAGCTTTCTTT	CASSVGHMNTEAFF
TRBV7-2	few	TRBJ2-3	.	TGTGCCAGCAGCCAATTTTACACAGATACGCAGTATTTT	CASSQFYTDTQYF
TRBV7-2	many	TRBJ2-3	.	TGTGCCAGCAGCTTTACAGGGTACACAGATACGCAGTATTTT	CASSFTGYTDTQYF
TRBV9	few	TRBJ2-3	.	TGTGCCAGCAGCGTACACAGCGGAACTAGCACAGATACGCAGTATTTT	CASSVHSGTSTDTQYF
TRBV6-5	.	TRBJ2-1	TRBD2	TGTGCCAGCAGTTTTAGCGGGGGGGCCGGGAATGAGCAGTTCTTC	CASSFSGGAGNEQFF
TRBV27	many	TRBJ1-2	.	TGTGCCAGCAGTTCGGGGCGGCGAAACTATGGCTACACCTTC	CASSSGRRNYGYTF
TRBV7-2	medium-sized	TRBJ1-1	TRBD1	TGTGCCAGCAGCTACCGACAGGGCACTGAAGCTTTCTTT	CASSYRQGTEAFF
TRBV7-3	.	TRBJ1-1	.	TGTGCCAGCGCATCCGACAGGAACACTGAAGCTTTCTTT	CASASDRNTEAFF
TRBV5-1	many	TRBJ2-7	.	TGCGCCAGCAGCTTGGGGAGCCGCTACGAGCAGTACTTC	CASSLGSRYEQYF
TRBV7-2	few	TRBJ2-6	.	TGTGCCAGCAGCCCGACACCTTGGGCCAACGTCCTGACTTTC	CASSPTPWANVLTF
TRBV7-9	many	TRBJ1-2	TRBD1	TGTGCCAGCAGCTTCAGACAGGGTGGAGGCTACACCTTC	CASSFRQGGGYTF
TRBV5-1	few	TRBJ2-1	TRBD2	TGCGCCAGCAGTCCCTCTAGCGGCGGTACGTCCTACAATGAGCAGTTCTTC	CASSPSSGGTSYNEQFF
TRBV28	.	TRBJ1-2	.	TGTGCCAGCAGTTATTCGTCCTATGGCTACACCTTC	CASSYSSYGYTF
TRBV4-3	.	TRBJ1-1	.	TGCGCCAGCAGCCAAGAACGTCGTAGGAACACTGAAGCTTTCTTT	CASSQERRRNTEAFF
TRBV24-1	few	TRBJ2-1	.	TGTGCCACCAGTGATTTGAGGAAATCGTACAATGAGCAGTTCTTC	CATSDLRKSYNEQFF
TRBV5-1	few	TRBJ1-1	TRBD1	TGCGCCAGCAGCGACCGGACAGGGCTAGATAGGACTGAAGCTTTCTTT	CASSDRTGLDRTEAFF
TRBV21-1	.	TRBJ1-1	.	TGTGCCAGCAGCAAAGAGGGCCTACAGGGAAGCACTGAAGCTTTCTTT	CASSKEGLQGSTEAFF
TRBV5-1	.	TRBJ2-6	.	TGCGCCAGCAGCTTAAGGAGCTCTGGGGCCAACGTCCTGACTTTC	CASSLRSSGANVLTF
TRBV28	.	TRBJ1-5	.	TGTGCCAGCAGATACCCCGGGGGGTTGGGGCAGCCCCAGCATTTT	CASRYPGGLGQPQHF
TRBV4-3	few	TRBJ2-5	.	TGCGCCAGCAGCCCCGGCTACGCGGGGACCCAGTACTTC	CASSPGYAGTQYF
TRBV6-1	many	TRBJ2-1	TRBD2	TGTGCCAGCAGTGAAAACAGCGGGGGATACAATGAGCAGTTCTTC	CASSENSGGYNEQFF